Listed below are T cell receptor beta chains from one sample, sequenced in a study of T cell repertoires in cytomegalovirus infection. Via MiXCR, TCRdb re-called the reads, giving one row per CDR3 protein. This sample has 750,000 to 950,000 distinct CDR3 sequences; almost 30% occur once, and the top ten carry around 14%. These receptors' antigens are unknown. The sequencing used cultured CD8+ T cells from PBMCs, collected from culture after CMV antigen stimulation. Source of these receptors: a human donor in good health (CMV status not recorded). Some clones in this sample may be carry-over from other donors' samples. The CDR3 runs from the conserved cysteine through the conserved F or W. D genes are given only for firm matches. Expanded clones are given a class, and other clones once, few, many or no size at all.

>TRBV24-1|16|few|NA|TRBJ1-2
CATSDRFGQSSYGYTF
TGTGCCACCAGTGACCGCTTTGGACAGTCTTCCTATGGCTACACCTTC
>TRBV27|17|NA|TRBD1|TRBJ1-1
CASSLFGRGWDNTEAFF
TGTGCCAGCAGTTTATTCGGCAGGGGGTGGGACAACACTGAAGCTTTCTTT
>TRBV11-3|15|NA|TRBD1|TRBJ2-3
CASSAEGQGYDTQYF
TGTGCCAGCAGCGCAGAGGGACAGGGATACGATACGCAGTATTTT
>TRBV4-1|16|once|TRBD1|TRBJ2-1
CASSQDPIAGGNEQFF
TGCGCCAGCAGCCAAGATCCGATCGCAGGGGGCAATGAGCAGTTCTTC
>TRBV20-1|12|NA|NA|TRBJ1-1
CSAREVYTEAFF
TGCAGTGCTAGAGAGGTGTACACTGAAGCTTTCTTT
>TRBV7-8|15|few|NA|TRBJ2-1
CASSFQGREYNEQFF
TGTGCCAGCAGCTTCCAGGGGCGCGAATACAATGAGCAGTTCTTC
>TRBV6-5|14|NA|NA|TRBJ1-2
CASSYSIDNYGYTF
TGTGCCAGCAGTTACTCGATCGATAACTATGGCTACACCTTC
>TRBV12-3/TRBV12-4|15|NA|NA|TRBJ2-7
CASSYSQVGAYEQYF
TGTGCCAGCAGTTATTCTCAAGTCGGGGCCTACGAGCAGTACTTC
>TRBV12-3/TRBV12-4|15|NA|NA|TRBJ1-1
CVSSIPRGRRTEAFF
TGTGTCAGCAGTATACCCCGTGGCAGACGGACTGAAGCTTTCTTT
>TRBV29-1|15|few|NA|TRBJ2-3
CSAEGGTISTDTQYF
TGCAGCGCCGAGGGGGGGACAATAAGCACAGATACGCAGTATTTT
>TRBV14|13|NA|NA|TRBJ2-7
CASSPLRHYEQYF
TGTGCCAGCAGCCCCCTAAGGCACTACGAGCAGTACTTC
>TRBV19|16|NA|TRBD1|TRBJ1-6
CASSIPSTGIGSPLHF
TGTGCCAGTAGTATCCCCTCGACAGGGATCGGTTCACCCCTCCACTTT
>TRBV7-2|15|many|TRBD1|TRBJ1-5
CASSLAGDRNQPQHF
TGTGCCAGCAGCTTAGCGGGGGACAGAAATCAGCCCCAGCATTTT
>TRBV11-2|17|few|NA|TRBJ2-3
CASSLLPGTDGADTQYF
TGTGCCAGCAGCTTGTTACCCGGGACCGATGGGGCAGATACGCAGTATTTT
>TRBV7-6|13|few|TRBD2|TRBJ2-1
CASSLVGGGEQFF
TGTGCCAGCAGCTTAGTCGGGGGGGGTGAGCAGTTCTTC
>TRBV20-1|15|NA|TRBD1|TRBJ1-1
CSASRGRGLSTEAFF
TGCAGTGCTAGCAGGGGCAGGGGGCTCAGCACTGAAGCTTTCTTT
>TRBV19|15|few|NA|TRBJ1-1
CASSALGQVNTEAFF
TGTGCCAGTAGTGCCCTGGGACAAGTGAACACTGAAGCTTTCTTT
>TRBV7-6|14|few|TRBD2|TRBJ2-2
CASGALASTGELFF
TGTGCCAGCGGGGCACTAGCGAGTACCGGGGAGCTGTTTTTT
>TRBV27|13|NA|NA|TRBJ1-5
CASSLWPGQPQHF
TGTGCCAGCAGTTTATGGCCCGGCCAGCCCCAGCATTTT
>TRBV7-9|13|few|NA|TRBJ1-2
CASSLGGMEGYTF
TGTGCCAGCAGCTTAGGGGGCATGGAAGGCTACACCTTC
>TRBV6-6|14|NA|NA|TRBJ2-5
CASGRLLGEETQYF
TGTGCCAGCGGGAGGCTTCTCGGGGAAGAGACCCAGTACTTC
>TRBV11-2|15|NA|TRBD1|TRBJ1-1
CASSLARGQTTEAFF
TGTGCCAGCAGCTTAGCCAGGGGGCAGACCACTGAAGCTTTCTTT
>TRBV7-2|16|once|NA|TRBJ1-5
CASSLVAEYSNQPQHF
TGTGCCAGCAGCTTAGTGGCAGAGTATAGCAATCAGCCCCAGCATTTT
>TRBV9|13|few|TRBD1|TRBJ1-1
CASSVVGDREAFF
TGTGCCAGCAGCGTAGTGGGGGACAGGGAAGCTTTCTTT
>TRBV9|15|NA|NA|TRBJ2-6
CASSIRMAGANVLTF
TGTGCCAGCAGCATCCGGATGGCTGGGGCCAACGTCCTGACTTTC
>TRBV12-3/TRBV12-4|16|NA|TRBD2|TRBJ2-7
CASSPWVGGNAYEQYF
TGTGCCAGCAGTCCCTGGGTGGGGGGGAATGCCTACGAGCAGTACTTC
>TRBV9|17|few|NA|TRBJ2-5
CASSATGRGGPGKTQYF
TGTGCCAGCAGCGCGACGGGGCGGGGCGGCCCCGGGAAGACCCAGTACTTC
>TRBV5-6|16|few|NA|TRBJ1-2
CASSLDSFVPNYGYTF
TGTGCCAGCAGCTTGGACTCCTTTGTACCTAACTATGGCTACACCTTC